These T cell receptor beta chains were read from a single sample in a study of vaccination and CD4 T cells after COVID-19. TCRdb re-called the PCR reads with MiXCR, one entry per CDR3 protein. The repertoire holds some 15,000 distinct CDR3 sequences, with around four fifths as singletons. Their cognate antigens are unknown. The specimen sequenced was CD4+ T cells from blood, cultured in vitro. These receptors all stem from a human donor who had recovered from COVID-19. Each CDR3 is given with its conserved first and last residue. Each record gives: D gene, V gene, J gene, CDR3 protein. D genes are given only for firm matches.

D gene: TRBD1
V gene: TRBV19
J gene: TRBJ1-5
CDR3 protein: CASSSTGTGIQPQHF

D gene: NA
V gene: TRBV24-1
J gene: TRBJ1-6
CDR3 protein: CATSDSSGNVYNSPLHF

D gene: TRBD2
V gene: TRBV20-1
J gene: TRBJ2-4
CDR3 protein: CSARFGLAGYIQYF

D gene: NA
V gene: TRBV7-2
J gene: TRBJ2-5
CDR3 protein: CASSLMWDQETQYF

D gene: TRBD1
V gene: TRBV7-6
J gene: TRBJ2-3
CDR3 protein: CASSIEPQGNTDTQYF

D gene: NA
V gene: TRBV15
J gene: TRBJ1-5
CDR3 protein: CATRRIGGNSNQPQHF

D gene: TRBD2
V gene: TRBV30
J gene: TRBJ2-7
CDR3 protein: CAWSLGEGYEQYF

D gene: TRBD1
V gene: TRBV19
J gene: TRBJ1-4
CDR3 protein: CASSQRTGGEKLFF

D gene: TRBD2
V gene: TRBV7-2
J gene: TRBJ2-5
CDR3 protein: CASSFNGLAGGTQYF

D gene: TRBD2
V gene: TRBV27
J gene: TRBJ2-7
CDR3 protein: CASATRWLAGSYEQYF

D gene: TRBD1
V gene: TRBV7-2
J gene: TRBJ2-7
CDR3 protein: CASSTAAGTAYEQYF

D gene: NA
V gene: TRBV20-1
J gene: TRBJ2-5
CDR3 protein: CSEGPQETQYF

D gene: NA
V gene: TRBV24-1
J gene: TRBJ2-3
CDR3 protein: CATGQTSTDTQYF

D gene: NA
V gene: TRBV20-1
J gene: TRBJ2-5
CDR3 protein: CSACRGSETQYF

D gene: NA
V gene: TRBV6-1
J gene: TRBJ2-2
CDR3 protein: CAGRSLGQTGELFF

D gene: NA
V gene: TRBV28
J gene: TRBJ1-6
CDR3 protein: CASSLSEVVISYNSPLHF

D gene: TRBD2
V gene: TRBV27
J gene: TRBJ2-3
CDR3 protein: CASSSLAGGRGKTDTQYF

D gene: NA
V gene: TRBV19
J gene: TRBJ1-5
CDR3 protein: CASKGWVGENQPQHF

D gene: NA
V gene: TRBV20-1
J gene: TRBJ2-2
CDR3 protein: CSARPIVTTGELFF

D gene: NA
V gene: TRBV15
J gene: TRBJ1-2
CDR3 protein: CATSRGMLAASPEGYGYTF

D gene: NA
V gene: TRBV20-1
J gene: TRBJ1-2
CDR3 protein: CSASPDQGGYTF

D gene: NA
V gene: TRBV5-1
J gene: TRBJ2-3
CDR3 protein: CASSGVWDTSTDTQYF

D gene: TRBD1
V gene: TRBV5-1
J gene: TRBJ1-2
CDR3 protein: CASSLATTGPPYGYTF

D gene: NA
V gene: TRBV29-1
J gene: TRBJ2-7
CDR3 protein: CSVEDNDNGEQYF

D gene: NA
V gene: TRBV20-1
J gene: TRBJ2-3
CDR3 protein: CSARDTGTRDTQYF

D gene: TRBD1
V gene: TRBV19
J gene: TRBJ1-2
CDR3 protein: CASSTSPGQGIGVGGYTF

D gene: TRBD2
V gene: TRBV7-9
J gene: TRBJ2-7
CDR3 protein: CASSPRLAGTYEQYF

D gene: TRBD1
V gene: TRBV12-3/TRBV12-4
J gene: TRBJ1-2
CDR3 protein: CASSFGTGVNGYTF

D gene: TRBD1
V gene: TRBV11-2
J gene: TRBJ1-6
CDR3 protein: CASSVRDRNSPLHF

D gene: NA
V gene: TRBV10-2
J gene: TRBJ1-1
CDR3 protein: CASSAGVTEAFF

D gene: NA
V gene: TRBV5-1
J gene: TRBJ1-2
CDR3 protein: CASSLGTVNYGYTF

D gene: NA
V gene: TRBV27
J gene: TRBJ1-2
CDR3 protein: CASSAGFLGYGYTF